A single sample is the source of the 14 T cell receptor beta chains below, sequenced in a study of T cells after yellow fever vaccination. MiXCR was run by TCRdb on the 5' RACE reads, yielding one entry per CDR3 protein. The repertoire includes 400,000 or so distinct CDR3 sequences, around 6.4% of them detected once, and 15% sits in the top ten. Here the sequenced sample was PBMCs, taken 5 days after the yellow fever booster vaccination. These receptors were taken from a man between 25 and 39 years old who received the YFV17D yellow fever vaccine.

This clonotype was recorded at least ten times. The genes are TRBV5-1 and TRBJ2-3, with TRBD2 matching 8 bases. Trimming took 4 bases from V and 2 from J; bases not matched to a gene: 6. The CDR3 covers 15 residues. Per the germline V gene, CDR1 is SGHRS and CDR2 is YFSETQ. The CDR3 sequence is CASSPAGDLTDTQYF. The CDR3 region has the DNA TGCGCCAGCAGCCCAGCGGGGGACCTCACAGATACGCAGTATTTT.

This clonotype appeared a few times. The CDR3 protein is CASSLDRIAGASGANVLTF. The CDR3 nucleotides are TGTGCCAGCAGCTTGGATCGAATAGCGGGGGCTTCTGGGGCCAACGTCCTGACTTTC. This chain links TRBV5-6 with TRBJ2-6, with TRBD2 matching over 9 bases. Germline CDR1 and CDR2: SGHDT and YYEEEE. The CDR3 has 19 residues. V shed 0 bases, J shed 1 base, and the junction held 8 bases outside the gene matches. Full variable domain (outside the CDR3, taken from reference TRBV5-6 and TRBJ2-6): DAGVTQSPTHLIKTRGQQVTLRCSPKSGHDTVSWYQQALGQGPQFIFQYYEEEERQRGNFPDRFSGHQFPNYSSELNVNALLLGDSALYLCASSLDRIAGASGANVLTFGAGSRLTVL.

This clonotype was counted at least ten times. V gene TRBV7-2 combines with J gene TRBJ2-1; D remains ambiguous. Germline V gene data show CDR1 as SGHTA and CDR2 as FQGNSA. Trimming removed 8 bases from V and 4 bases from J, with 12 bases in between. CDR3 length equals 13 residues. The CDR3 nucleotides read TGTGCCAGCCGCGCGGTCGGTTACAATGAGCAGTTCTTC. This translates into CASRAVGYNEQFF.

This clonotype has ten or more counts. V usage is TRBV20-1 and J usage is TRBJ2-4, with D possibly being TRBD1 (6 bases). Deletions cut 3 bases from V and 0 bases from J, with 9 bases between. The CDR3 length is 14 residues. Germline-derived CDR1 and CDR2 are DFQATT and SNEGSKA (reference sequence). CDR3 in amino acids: CSARDSLAKNIQYF. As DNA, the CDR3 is TGCAGTGCTAGGGACAGTCTAGCCAAAAACATTCAGTACTTC.

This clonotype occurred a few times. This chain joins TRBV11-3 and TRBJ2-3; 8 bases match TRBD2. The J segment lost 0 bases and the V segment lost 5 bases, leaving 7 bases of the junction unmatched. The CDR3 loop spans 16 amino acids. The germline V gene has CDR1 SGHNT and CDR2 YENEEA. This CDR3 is CASSPPASGSTDTQYF. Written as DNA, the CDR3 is TGTGCCAGCAGCCCCCCGGCTAGCGGGAGCACAGATACGCAGTATTTT.

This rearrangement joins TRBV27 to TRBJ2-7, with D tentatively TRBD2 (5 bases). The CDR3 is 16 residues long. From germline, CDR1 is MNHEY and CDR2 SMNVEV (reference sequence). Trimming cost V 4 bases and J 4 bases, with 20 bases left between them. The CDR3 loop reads CASSSSGWPGRYEQYF. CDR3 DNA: TGTGCCAGCAGTTCAAGCGGATGGCCCGGTCGGTACGAGCAGTACTTC.

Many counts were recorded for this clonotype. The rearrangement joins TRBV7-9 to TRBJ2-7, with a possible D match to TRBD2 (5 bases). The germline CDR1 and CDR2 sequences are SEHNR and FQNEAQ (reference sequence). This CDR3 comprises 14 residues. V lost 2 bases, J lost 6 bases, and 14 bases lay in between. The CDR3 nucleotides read TGTGCCAGCAGCTTAACCGGACTCCCCTCCGAGCAGTACTTC. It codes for CASSLTGLPSEQYF.

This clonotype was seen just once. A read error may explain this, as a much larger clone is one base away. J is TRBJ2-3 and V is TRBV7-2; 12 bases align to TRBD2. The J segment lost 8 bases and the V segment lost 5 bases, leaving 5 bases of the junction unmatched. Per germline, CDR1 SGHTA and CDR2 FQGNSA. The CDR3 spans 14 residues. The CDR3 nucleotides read TGTGCCAGCAGCACCGTGACTAGCGGGAGTACGCAGTATTTT. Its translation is CASSTVTSGSTQYF. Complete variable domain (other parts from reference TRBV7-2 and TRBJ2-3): GAGVSQSPSNKVTEKGKDVELRCDPISGHTALYWYRQSLGQGLEFLIYFQGNSAPDKSGLPSDRFSAERTGGSVSTLTIQRTQQEDSAVYLCASSTVTSGSTQYFGPGTRLTVL.

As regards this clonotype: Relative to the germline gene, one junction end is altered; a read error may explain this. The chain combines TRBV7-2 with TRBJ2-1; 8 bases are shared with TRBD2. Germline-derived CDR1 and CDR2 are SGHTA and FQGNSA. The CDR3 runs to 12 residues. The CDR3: CASSLAGLAGSF. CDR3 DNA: TGTGCCAGCAGCTTAGCGGGGCTAGCGGGCAGCTTC.

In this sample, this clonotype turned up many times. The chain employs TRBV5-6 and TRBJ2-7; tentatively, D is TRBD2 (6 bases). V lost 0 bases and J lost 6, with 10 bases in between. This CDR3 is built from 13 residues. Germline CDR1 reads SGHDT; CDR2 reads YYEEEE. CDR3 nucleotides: TGTGCCAGCAGCTTGGTTCCGCGGGGCGAGCAGTACTTC. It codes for CASSLVPRGEQYF.

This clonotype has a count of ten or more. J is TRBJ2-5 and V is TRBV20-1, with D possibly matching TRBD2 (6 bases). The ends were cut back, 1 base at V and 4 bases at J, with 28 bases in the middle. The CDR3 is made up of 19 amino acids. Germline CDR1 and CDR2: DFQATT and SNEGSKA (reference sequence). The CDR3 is CSARGSGERGTSNLETQYF. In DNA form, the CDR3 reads TGCAGTGCTAGAGGTTCGGGAGAACGCGGGACTTCCAATCTAGAGACCCAGTACTTC.

The CDR3 loop is CSAKDPSSDTQYF. CDR3 sequence (DNA): TGCAGCGCAAAGGACCCGTCTTCAGATACGCAGTATTTT. The rearrangement joins TRBV29-1 to TRBJ2-3; D is undetermined. Germline loops: CDR1 SQVTM, CDR2 ANQGSEA. The V end lost 7 bases, the J end lost 4 bases, and 15 bases lay between the germline ends. This CDR3 comprises 13 residues.

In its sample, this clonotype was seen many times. CDR3 nucleotide sequence: TGTGCCAGCAGCCCACAACGGTCGACAGGGTCGGACACTGAAGCTTTCTTT. Its translation: CASSPQRSTGSDTEAFF. V usage is TRBV9 and J usage is TRBJ1-1; 7 bases fit TRBD1. The CDR3 is 17 residues long. CDR1 SGDLS and CDR2 YYNGEE come from the germline V gene. Trimming at V came to 4 bases and at J to 3 bases, leaving 15 bases not matched to a gene.

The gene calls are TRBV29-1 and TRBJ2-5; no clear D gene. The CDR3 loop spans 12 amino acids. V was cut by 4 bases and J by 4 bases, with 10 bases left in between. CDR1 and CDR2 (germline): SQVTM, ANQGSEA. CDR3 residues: CSVGPIGETQYF. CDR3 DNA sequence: TGCAGCGTTGGACCGATCGGAGAGACCCAGTACTTC.